This TCR beta chain was retrieved from a study of T cell responses to AZD1222 COVID-19 vaccine. Overall study: Second doses at about 4 or about 12 weeks were pooled.

Clones were read by immunoSEQ multiplex PCR, and TCRdb kept only the in-frame ones, dropping some. The data show 150,000 to 160,000 clones, roughly nine tenths seen once. V lost 2 bases and J 5 bases, leaving 7 bases between the germline ends. This CDR3 is 12 amino acids long. The germline CDR1 and CDR2 sequences are MNHEY and SVGAGI. On this clone: Antigen specificity is unknown.

Notes on the study in general: All repertoire sampling was performed exclusively after the peak T cell response. Researchers report vaccine-associated CD4 TCRs spanning spike, with dominance at 160-218 and 743-854. Reports indicate that nearly half of spike-specific TCRs are directed at unmutated variant regions.

The source material was peripheral blood, sampled on day 0 of AZD1222 vaccination. The chain has TRBV6-5 and TRBJ2-7; TRBD1 is a possible D gene (6 bases). The TCR sequence derives from an adult in good health. CDR3 loop: CASSYTGNEQYF. Here the CDR3 DNA reads TGTGCCAGCAGTTACACAGGGAACGAGCAGTACTTC.